This T cell receptor beta chain derives from a study of identical twins listed by TCRdb under 2016. In the study overall: To test whether fetal clonotypes persist, the study used deep sequencing on TCR alpha and beta repertoires from monozygotic twins, unrelated adults of various ages, and cord blood. Replicate twin experiments were performed at different times using different library preparation protocols to rule out contamination. The full study reports these points: Because the same donors could not be followed over many years, conclusions were based on cross-sectional statistical analysis. Invariant T cells such as MAIT and iNKT could partly confound zero-insertion analyses, though diverse VJ usage argued against this for most clonotypes. In beta out-of-frame sequences, excess twin sharing was weaker, because having fewer shared sequences lowered the signal-to-noise ratio. Compared with coincidental sharing between unrelated individuals, out-of-frame TCR alpha sequences shared between twins had an excess of sequences with low generation probability. Fewer insertions were carried by abundant cord blood beta clonotypes, a similar but weaker trend appeared in young adult naive repertoires, and no such trend appeared in memory repertoires. In monozygotic twins, recombination models systematically underestimated out-of-frame TCR alpha sharing, but the models matched the sharing seen between unrelated individuals.

Receptor libraries were prepared by 5' RACE. Sequencing used an Illumina HiSeq 2000. A universal primer binding site was introduced by template switching, and a unique molecular identifier was present in the final cDNA, enabling accurate counting of TCR cDNA molecules. Specific primers in the conserved constant-segment region were used to synthesize first-strand cDNA for the TCR alpha and beta chains. Each cDNA library was double barcoded, with a SMART-Mk sample barcode plus Illumina barcodes, to control for contamination. Two successive PCR steps introduced TruSeq adapter sequences along with Illumina sample barcodes. The Illumina HiSeq platform was used with custom primers to sequence TCR alpha and beta cDNA libraries. As for how the authors treated the data: MiGEC processed the raw reads to extract unique molecular identifiers, while MiXCR was used to determine the CDR3 positions. For each individual, recombination models were inferred using an EM algorithm with the repgenHMM and IGoR tools. Shared clonotypes were analyzed with the tcR package in R, and sharing was normalized by the product of cloneset sizes. To study raw recombination free of thymic and clonal selection effects, out-of-frame nonproductive sequences were analyzed. In-frame beta chains were kept once TCRdb had trimmed the public reads at Q25 with fastp and called clones with MiXCR. Rows with a matching CDR3 protein are joined into one entry that keeps the most common DNA and genes. TCRdb, rather than the study authors, made the V and J calls. The sample records about 700,000 distinct CDR3 sequences, 5.5% to 7.5% of which are singletons. The top ten clones comprise around 1.7% of the sample.

Every donor was a healthy Caucasian. Three unrelated non-twin adults were also sequenced: a male aged 18 to 30, a male aged 50 to 60 and a female aged 50 to 60. Using Miltenyi CD45RO+ enrichment and human naive T-cell isolation kits, memory (CD45RO+) and naive T cells were isolated from PBMC. This clonotype was counted a few times. No cognate antigen has been identified for it. The sample holds no much larger clone one base away, and base qualities are not on file. The cysteine opens and the phenylalanine closes a CDR3 of 16 amino acids. CDR3 DNA only is kept here, 48 bases in frame from base 1. Reading the germline V gene (reference sequence) gives CDR1 SEHNR and CDR2 FQNEAQ. Trimmed from V: 1 base; trimmed from J: 7 bases; junction bases lacking a gene match: 9.

Sequenced input: naive T cells sorted from blood. What this sample's cell subset or site label stands for: cells isolated with a human naive T-cell isolation kit. The chain employs TRBV7-9 and TRBJ2-1; TRBD2 lines up with 8 middle nucleotides. The clonotype comes from a man aged 18 to 35 in good health. The sequenced DNA: TGTGCCAGCAGCTTAGTTATGGCGGGAGGTAGGAATGAGCAGTTCTTC. Translated, this is CASSLVMAGGRNEQFF. Where the CDR3 stops, the reference TRBV7-9 and TRBJ2-1 genes take over; the full variable domain is DTGVSQNPRHKITKRGQNVTFRCDPISEHNRLYWYRQTLGQGPEFLTYFQNEAQLEKSRLLSDRFSAERPKGSFSTLEIQRTEQGDSAMYLCASSLVMAGGRNEQFFGPGTRLTVL.